This T cell receptor beta chain was sequenced during a study of blood T cell repertoires in COVID-19. V lost 4 bases, J lost 8 bases, and 12 bases stayed unmatched. The germline gives CDR1 KGHDR, CDR2 SFDVKD. The CDR3 consists of 15 residues. Enrollees, roughly 18 to 95 years old, lived in 20 to 25 US areas. Which cohort a participant joined came from the clinical history participants gave. Here immunoSEQ multiplex PCR was the method, and the copy in TCRdb shows in-frame clones only, minus some. The top ten hold about 4% of the sample, which has over 130,000 clones, 84% seen once. The chain links TRBV24-1 to TRBJ2-5; TRBD1 aligns across 7 bases. Sequenced sample: PBMCs or T cells enriched from blood (not recorded which). The clonotype comes from a man aged 45-65 years in a cohort exposed to, infected with or recovered from COVID-19 (not recorded which). The CDR3: CATSDSDRVLSTQYF. The DNA for the CDR3 is TGTGCCACCAGTGACTCCGACAGGGTGCTATCTACCCAGTACTTC.